This T cell receptor beta chain was observed in a study of blood T cell repertoires in COVID-19. Study in general: Samples came from the United States, Italy and Spain, spanning acute and convalescent COVID-19. Sample material is recorded as cDNA or gDNA derived from T cells, B-cell-depleted T cells, or PBMCs.

This CDR3 has 13 residues. Germline CDR1 ENHRY, CDR2 SYGVKD. Between the trimmed V and J ends, which lost 2 bases and 4 bases, there was a span of 6 bases. Original data processing: From reference gene primer amplification, estimates of nucleated cell counts were derived. The protocol was immunoSEQ multiplex PCR, while the TCRdb copy is restricted to in-frame clones and leaves out a portion. V, J and clone size derive from that table, while D and trimming were established from the DNA sequence. The table records roughly 80,000 clones, 81% of them present only once. The sequence was obtained from an elderly man with acute or convalescent COVID-19. The sample taken for sequencing was peripheral blood. The genes are TRBV10-3 and TRBJ2-1; no clear D. CDR3 protein: CAISEVEYNEQFF. In nucleotides, the CDR3 is TGTGCCATCAGTGAGGTAGAGTACAATGAGCAGTTCTTC.